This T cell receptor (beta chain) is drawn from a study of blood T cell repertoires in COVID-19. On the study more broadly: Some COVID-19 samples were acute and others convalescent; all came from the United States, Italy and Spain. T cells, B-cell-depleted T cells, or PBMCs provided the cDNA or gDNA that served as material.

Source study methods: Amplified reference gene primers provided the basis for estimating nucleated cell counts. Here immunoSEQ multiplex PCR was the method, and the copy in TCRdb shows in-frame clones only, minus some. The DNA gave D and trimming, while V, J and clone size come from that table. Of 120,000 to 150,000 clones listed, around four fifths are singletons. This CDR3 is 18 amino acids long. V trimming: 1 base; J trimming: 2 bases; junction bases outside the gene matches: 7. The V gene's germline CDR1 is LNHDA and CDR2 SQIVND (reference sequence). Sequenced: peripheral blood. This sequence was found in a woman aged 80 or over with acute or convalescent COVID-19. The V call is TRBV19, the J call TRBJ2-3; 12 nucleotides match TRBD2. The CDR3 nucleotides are TGTGCCAGTAGTATAGCCAACGGACTAGCGGGATACACAGATACGCAGTATTTT. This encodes CASSIANGLAGYTDTQYF.